This is a list of T cell receptor beta chains from one sample in a study of T-cell memory formation after mild COVID-19. TCRdb analysed the 5' RACE reads with MiXCR anew, one entry per CDR3 protein. The table records 250,000 to 350,000 distinct CDR3 sequences, roughly 16% of them present only once. The sample comprised PBMCs or a T cell subset sorted from them (not recorded which). All receptors derive from a man younger than 35 who had mild COVID-19 (a few samples of this study predate the infection). Cell type and time point are not known. The CDR3 runs from the conserved cysteine through the conserved F or W. The D gene is left open where the match is weak. For some rows the clone size is stated as once, few or many, or as a class when expanded; others skip it.

v_call,clone_size,j_call,d_call,cdr3_nt,cdr3_aa
TRBV7-2,-,TRBJ2-5,TRBD1,TGTGCCAGCAGCTTAGGGGACAGGGGTGAGACCCAGTACTTC,CASSLGDRGETQYF
TRBV28,few,TRBJ2-3,TRBD2,TGTGCCAGCAGTCCCCCGTGGCGGGGGGGCCGCACAGATACGCAGTATTTT,CASSPPWRGGRTDTQYF
TRBV7-8,few,TRBJ2-2,TRBD2,TGTGCCAGCAGCCCGAGGACTAGCGGGGGCGCATCCAGCACCGGGGAGCTGTTTTTT,CASSPRTSGGASSTGELFF
TRBV19,-,TRBJ2-1,TRBD2,TGTGCCAGTAGTTCGGGACTAATTGGTGAGCAGTTCTTC,CASSSGLIGEQFF
TRBV7-2,-,TRBJ2-2,TRBD2,TGTGCCAGCAGCTTTTTTCGGGGGGCCGGGGAGCTGTTTTTT,CASSFFRGAGELFF
TRBV7-3,few,TRBJ2-1,TRBD2,TGTGCCAGCAGCTTGGGTACTAGCGTGGATGAGCAGTTCTTC,CASSLGTSVDEQFF
TRBV6-5,-,TRBJ1-6,-,TGTGCCAGCAGTTACGTATCCGGCCGGACTAATTCACCCCTCCACTTT,CASSYVSGRTNSPLHF
TRBV24-1,-,TRBJ2-2,-,TGTGCCACCAGCCGAGGAGAGGATAACACCGGGGAGCTGTTTTTT,CATSRGEDNTGELFF
TRBV2,few,TRBJ1-2,TRBD1,TGTGCCAGCAGTGTAGGGGACAGAAAAGGCTACACCTTC,CASSVGDRKGYTF
TRBV6-2/TRBV6-3,-,TRBJ1-1,-,TGTGCCAGCCGGGACGAGAACACTGAAGCTTTCTTT,CASRDENTEAFF